One and the same sample provided the 2 T cell receptor beta chains below, sequenced in a study of graft-versus-host responses after intestinal transplantation. Their specific antigens are unknown. TCRdb's table, derived via immunoSEQ multiplex PCR, lists solely in-frame clones and lacks some. The sample has some 39,000 clones, about 95% seen once; the top ten hold less than 0.25%. The input for sequencing was unstimulated CD8+ T cells sorted from spleen or lymph node cells, taken before transplant. The source of these receptors is a human donor who was the organ donor for an intestinal transplant.

The chain joins TRBV28 to TRBJ1-6; D is unresolved. The germline V gene has CDR1 MDHEN and CDR2 SYDVKM. CDR3 length: 12 amino acids. The CDR3 DNA sequence: TGTGCGTTAAGCTCCTATAATTCACCCCTCCACTTT. Amino acids: CALSSYNSPLHF.

This chain's CDR3 is CASRHTGINPGGEQYF. CDR3 nucleotides: TGTGCCAGCAGACACACAGGAATAAACCCCGGGGGCGAGCAGTACTTC. This rearrangement joins TRBV11-2 to TRBJ2-7; D is possibly TRBD2 (6 bases). V lost 6 bases and J lost 6, with 24 bases in between. This CDR3 is 16 amino acids long. Per germline, CDR1 SGHAT and CDR2 FQNNGV.